This T cell receptor (beta chain) stems from a study of post-analysis software for immune sequencing data. Study background: Both relapsing-remitting and secondary progressive multiple sclerosis featured among the disease courses, as did progressive-relapsing multiple sclerosis.

The V and J ends lost 4 bases and 4 bases, in that order; junction bases with no gene match: 4. The CDR3 spans 16 residues. The germline V gene has CDR1 SGHRS and CDR2 YFSETQ. In the case of this clonotype: Its antigen is not identified.

General study findings and limits: Versus controls, multiple sclerosis patients showed significantly lower diversity (normalized Chao1). A handful of TRBV segments (TRBV5-6, TRBV5-1 and TRBV20-1 among them) occurred more frequently in patients than in controls.

The TCR beta cDNA libraries carried unique molecular identifiers. Input of 1 to 10 million T cells yielded roughly 530,000 cDNA molecules. Via MiXCR, TCRdb re-called the PCR reads, giving one row per CDR3 protein. This table holds hundreds of thousands of distinct CDR3 sequences, roughly 45% found once. The source of this sequence is a girl aged 5-17 years with multiple sclerosis. The specimen was blood. The chain links TRBV5-1 to TRBJ2-3, with TRBD2 matching over 15 bases. The CDR3 region is CASSLGLAGGSDTQYF. Here the CDR3 DNA reads TGCGCCAGCAGCCTGGGACTAGCGGGAGGATCAGATACGCAGTATTTT.